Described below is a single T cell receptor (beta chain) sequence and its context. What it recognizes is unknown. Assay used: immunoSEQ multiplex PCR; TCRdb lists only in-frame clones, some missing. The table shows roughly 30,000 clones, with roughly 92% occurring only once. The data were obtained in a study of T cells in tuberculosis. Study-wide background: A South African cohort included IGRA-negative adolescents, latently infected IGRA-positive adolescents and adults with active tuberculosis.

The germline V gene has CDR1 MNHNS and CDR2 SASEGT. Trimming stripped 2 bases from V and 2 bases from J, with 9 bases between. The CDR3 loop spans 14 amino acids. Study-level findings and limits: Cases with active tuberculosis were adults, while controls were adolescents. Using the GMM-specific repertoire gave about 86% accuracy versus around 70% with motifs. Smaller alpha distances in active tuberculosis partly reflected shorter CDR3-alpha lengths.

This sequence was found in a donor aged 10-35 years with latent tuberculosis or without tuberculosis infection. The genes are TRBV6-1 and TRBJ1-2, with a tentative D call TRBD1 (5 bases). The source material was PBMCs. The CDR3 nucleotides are TGTGCCAGCAGTGAAAGGGGATCCAACTATGGCTACACCTTC. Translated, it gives CASSERGSNYGYTF.